This T cell receptor beta chain was sequenced for a study of cytomegalovirus exposure and HLA in healthy donors. The study, taken as a whole, reports: In all likelihood, a cluster of highly shared sequence variants was a sequencing artifact. Generally TCR sequences proved uncommon, though certain public TCRs appeared in numerous donors.

Comment on this clone: Its specificity is not known.

PCR employed 60 Vbeta and 13 Jbeta primers. Profiling relied on immunoSEQ multiplex PCR, and the TCRdb table lists in-frame clones only, not all of them. This table holds about 240,000 clones, approximately 80% found once. The CDR3 loop spans 16 amino acids. J was trimmed by 7 bases and V by 5 bases; bases with no gene match: 10. The germline gives CDR1 SGHVS, CDR2 FQNEAQ. The sample was PBMCs. This clonotype originated in a woman aged 60-75 years in good health and CMV-seropositive. The chain combines TRBV7-8 with TRBJ2-2; the match to TRBD2 covers 10 bases. The CDR3 DNA reads as TGTGCCAGCAGCACAGACCCGGGACTAGCGTTCGGGGAGCTGTTTTTT. Translation gives CASSTDPGLAFGELFF.